This T cell receptor beta chain was recorded in a study of blood T cells in healthy people across ages. Across the study: Template switching caught about one barcoded beta molecule for each two T cells.

Study-level findings and limits: TCR beta diversity, measured per million T cells, fell in a roughly linear way with age.

Regarding this clonotype: Antigen unknown. Relative to the germline gene, one junction end is altered; a read error may explain this.

The CDR3 is made up of 13 amino acids. Per the germline V gene, CDR1 is SGHRS and CDR2 is YFSETQ. Combining a sample-barcoded 5' primer with a J-beta primer mix, a second PCR ran for 7 to 11 cycles. TCRdb reprocessed the 5' RACE reads via MiXCR and lists one record per CDR3 protein. In the table there are 650,000 to 800,000 distinct CDR3 sequences, 52% of which are singletons. The receptor's source is an elderly woman in good health. Sequencing was carried out using blood. This chain uses TRBV5-1 with TRBJ1-5; D remains unclear. CDR3 bases: TGCGCCAGCAGCGGGAGGTCAGATCAGCCCCAGCGTTTT. Amino acids: CASSGRSDQPQRF. Looking up the rest from reference TRBV5-1 and TRBJ1-5 gives the full variable domain: KAGVTQTPRYLIKTRGQQVTLSCSPISGHRSVSWYQQTPGQGLQFLFEYFSETQRNKGNFPGRFSGRQFSNSRSEMNVSTLELGDSALYLCASSGRSDQPQRFGDGTRLSIL.